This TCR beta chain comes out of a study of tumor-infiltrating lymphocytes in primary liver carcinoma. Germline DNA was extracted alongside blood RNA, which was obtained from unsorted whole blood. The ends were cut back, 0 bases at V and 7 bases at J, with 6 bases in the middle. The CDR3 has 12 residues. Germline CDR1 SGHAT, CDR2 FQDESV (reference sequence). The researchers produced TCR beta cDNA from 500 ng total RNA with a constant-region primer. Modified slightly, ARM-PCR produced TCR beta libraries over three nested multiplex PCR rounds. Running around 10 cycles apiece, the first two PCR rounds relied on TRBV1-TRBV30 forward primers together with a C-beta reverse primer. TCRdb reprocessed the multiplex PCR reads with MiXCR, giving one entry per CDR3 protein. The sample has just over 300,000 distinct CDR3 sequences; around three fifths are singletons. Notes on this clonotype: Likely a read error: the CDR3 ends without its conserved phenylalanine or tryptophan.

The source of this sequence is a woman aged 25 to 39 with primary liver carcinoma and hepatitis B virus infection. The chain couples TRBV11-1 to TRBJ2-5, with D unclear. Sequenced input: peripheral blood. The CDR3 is CASSLATGTQYI. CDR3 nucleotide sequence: TGTGCCAGCAGCTTAGCTACGGGGACCCAGTACATC.